A selection of T cell receptor beta chains follows, all from one sample in a study of cytomegalovirus exposure and HLA in healthy donors. The method was immunoSEQ multiplex PCR; TCRdb's version includes in-frame clones alone and lacks a portion of them. The data contain tens of thousands of clones, around 96% of them singletons. The specimen sequenced was PBMCs. Every receptor here comes from a young woman in good health and CMV-seropositive. Both conserved end residues are part of each CDR3. The order of the fields is V gene, clone size, D gene, J gene, CDR3 DNA, CDR3 protein. D genes are given only for firm matches. Expanded clones are given a class, and other clones once, few, many or no size at all.

V: TRBV5-6
size: -
D: TRBD2
J: TRBJ2-7
DNA: TGTGCCAGCAGCCCCGCGACTAGCGGGAGAGAGCCCTACGAGCAGTACTTC
CDR3: CASSPATSGREPYEQYF

V: TRBV7-7
size: -
D: -
J: TRBJ2-7
DNA: TGTGCTAGCAGCTTAAGCGGCTCCTACGAGCAGTACTTC
CDR3: CASSLSGSYEQYF

V: TRBV5-4
size: -
D: TRBD1
J: TRBJ1-2
DNA: TGTGCCAGCAGCCTAGGACAGGGGCGTACTAAGTATGGCTACACCTTC
CDR3: CASSLGQGRTKYGYTF

V: TRBV18
size: -
D: -
J: TRBJ2-7
DNA: TGTGCCAGCTCTCGAAATCCCGGGACTGCTTCCTACGAGCAGTACTTC
CDR3: CASSRNPGTASYEQYF

V: TRBV28
size: -
D: -
J: TRBJ1-5
DNA: TGTGCCAGCACCCAGAACACCTATCAGCCCCAGCATTTT
CDR3: CASTQNTYQPQHF

V: TRBV27
size: -
D: TRBD1
J: TRBJ2-3
DNA: TGTGCCAGCAGTTTAAGTTACGACAGGGAATGGCCAGATACGCAGTATTTT
CDR3: CASSLSYDREWPDTQYF

V: TRBV28
size: -
D: -
J: TRBJ1-4
DNA: TGTGCCAGCAGCTCTCCGGGGTCTCAAACTAATGAAAAACTGTTTTTT
CDR3: CASSSPGSQTNEKLFF

V: TRBV2
size: -
D: TRBD2
J: TRBJ2-5
DNA: TGTGCCAGCTCGGGACTAGCGGGAGGGCAAGAGACCCAGTACTTC
CDR3: CASSGLAGGQETQYF

V: TRBV5-1
size: once
D: TRBD1
J: TRBJ1-2
DNA: TGCGCCAGCAGCTCAGGACAGGGAGATAACTATGGCTACACCTTC
CDR3: CASSSGQGDNYGYTF

V: TRBV7-9
size: -
D: -
J: TRBJ2-3
DNA: TGTGCCAGCAGCGGAGAAAGCACAGATACGCAGTATTTT
CDR3: CASSGESTDTQYF

V: TRBV7-2
size: once
D: -
J: TRBJ2-1
DNA: TGTGCCAGCAGCTTAGGGGGGGTGAGGGAGCAGTTCTTC
CDR3: CASSLGGVREQFF

V: TRBV4-2
size: once
D: TRBD2
J: TRBJ2-2
DNA: TGTGCCAGCAGCCAAGGGGGACTAGCGGGAGAAATCACCGGGGAGCTGTTTTTT
CDR3: CASSQGGLAGEITGELFF

V: TRBV19
size: -
D: -
J: TRBJ2-1
DNA: TGTGCCAGTAGCTTGACAGGCTACAATGAGCAGTTCTTC
CDR3: CASSLTGYNEQFF

V: TRBV4-3
size: -
D: TRBD2
J: TRBJ2-5
DNA: TGCGCCAGCAGATCGACTAGCGGGAGGGTGCAGTACTTC
CDR3: CASRSTSGRVQYF

V: TRBV28
size: -
D: TRBD2
J: TRBJ2-1
DNA: TGTGCCAGCAGTCCGCAGGGAAGCGGGAGTCTCAATGAGCAGTTCTTC
CDR3: CASSPQGSGSLNEQFF

V: TRBV30
size: -
D: -
J: TRBJ1-2
DNA: TGTGCTGCACAGGGTCGGGCCTATGGCTACACCTTC
CDR3: CAAQGRAYGYTF